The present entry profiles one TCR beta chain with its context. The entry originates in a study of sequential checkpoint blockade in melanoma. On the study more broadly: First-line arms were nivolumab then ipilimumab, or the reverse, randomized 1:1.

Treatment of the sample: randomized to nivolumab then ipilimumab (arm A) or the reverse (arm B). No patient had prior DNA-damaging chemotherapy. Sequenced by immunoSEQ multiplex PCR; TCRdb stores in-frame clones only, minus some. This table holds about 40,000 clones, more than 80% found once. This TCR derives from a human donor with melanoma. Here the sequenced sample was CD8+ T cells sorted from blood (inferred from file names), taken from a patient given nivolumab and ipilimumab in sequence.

Here the CDR3 reads CASSQEWGPPGEKLFF. The CDR3 DNA is TGTGCCAGCAGCCAAGAATGGGGCCCGCCGGGTGAAAAACTGTTTTTT. This sequence joins TRBV14 and TRBJ1-4; tentatively, D is TRBD1 (5 bases). The CDR3 loop spans 16 amino acids. The germline V and J ends were trimmed by 0 bases and 7 bases, with 15 bases remaining between them. Germline CDR1 reads SGHDN; CDR2 reads FVKESK. The full variable domain, its missing parts supplied by reference TRBV14 and TRBJ1-4, is EAGVTQFPSHSVIEKGQTVTLRCDPISGHDNLYWYRRVMGKEIKFLLHFVKESKQDESGMPNNRFLAERTGGTYSTLKVQPAELEDSGVYFCASSQEWGPPGEKLFFGSGTQLSVL.